A selection of T cell receptor beta chains follows, all from one sample in a study of blood T cell repertoires in COVID-19. Assay: immunoSEQ multiplex PCR; the TCRdb copy retains only in-frame clones and omits some. Of about 60,000 clones listed, around 77% are singletons. Sequences were obtained from peripheral blood. These receptors were collected from an older woman with COVID-19, enrolled during active disease. Each CDR3 is given with its conserved first and last residue. Fields, in order: V gene, J gene, CDR3 protein.

TRBV5-1,TRBJ1-2,CASSFEPRDQGYTF
TRBV27,TRBJ2-3,CASSDRDRRTDTQYF
TRBV2,TRBJ1-5,CASRDDNNQPQHF
TRBV27,TRBJ1-1,CASQTGNTEAFF
TRBV19,TRBJ2-1,CASSWGPGLAGILYNEQFF
TRBV10-3,TRBJ1-5,CATEDRGNNQPQHF
TRBV6-2/TRBV6-3,TRBJ2-2,CASSGTSGSPGELFF
TRBV4-3,TRBJ1-1,CASSQAAGAATEAFF
TRBV5-4,TRBJ1-1,CASRTSGRSTEAFF
TRBV11-2,TRBJ2-5,CASSFIAGGEETQYF
TRBV7-2,TRBJ1-1,CASSGWGAEAFF
TRBV3-1/TRBV3-2,TRBJ2-2,CASSQGDTGELFF
TRBV2,TRBJ2-1,CATAVSGGAFGEQFF
TRBV6-1,TRBJ1-6,CASSGGQVNSPLHF
TRBV19,TRBJ2-2,CASSRGQGNTGELFF
TRBV10-3,TRBJ2-3,CAISGGLAGLNTQYF
TRBV18,TRBJ1-1,CASSVTQNTEAFF
TRBV29-1,TRBJ1-1,CSVERTESEAFF
TRBV5-1,TRBJ2-2,CASSLVAITGELFF
TRBV19,TRBJ1-5,CASSVGQPEAQHF
TRBV7-2,TRBJ1-1,CASSLVGQGAINTEAFF
TRBV12-5,TRBJ1-1,CASGVQRGHTEAFF
TRBV6-2/TRBV6-3,TRBJ1-1,CASSLTRGGEEAFF
TRBV5-1,TRBJ2-2,CASSLVGQGGTGELFF
TRBV5-8,TRBJ2-3,CASSLEAGGDTQYF
TRBV6-5,TRBJ2-7,CASRVTGTSSEQYF
TRBV19,TRBJ1-6,CASSGPGVGSPLHF
TRBV4-3,TRBJ1-4,CASSQHPLGGNEKLFF
TRBV7-9,TRBJ1-1,CASSLASSTEAFF
TRBV15,TRBJ2-4,CATSRVPGFENIQYF
TRBV19,TRBJ1-2,CASRGPGQGNAGYTF
TRBV4-3,TRBJ1-6,CASSQDRVNYNSPLHF
TRBV6-2/TRBV6-3,TRBJ2-7,CASSAGGVNLRGYF
TRBV9,TRBJ2-1,CASSVTDRGGNEQFF
TRBV12-5,TRBJ2-1,CASGAWTSRRYNEQFF
TRBV7-6,TRBJ2-1,CASSFSQGPYNEQFF
TRBV7-8,TRBJ2-5,CASSLRTSGGMGETQYF
TRBV2,TRBJ2-6,CASSVGRGSGANVLTF
TRBV2,TRBJ1-1,CASSEALLRGQAFF
TRBV27,TRBJ1-3,CASSSRGRGNTIYF
TRBV7-2,TRBJ2-1,CASSLRTSGSHSEQFF
TRBV18,TRBJ1-1,CASSPSTEAFF